This T cell receptor beta chain was sequenced during a study of CD8 T cells in ankylosing spondylitis. This clonotype showed up many times. Its specificity is not known. Preparation of TCR beta libraries was done by quantitative 5'-RACE with molecular barcodes. From the 5' RACE reads, TCRdb called clonotypes with MiXCR, one entry per CDR3 protein. The sample holds 100,000 to 150,000 distinct CDR3 sequences, approximately 9.9% seen once. Study-wide points: Within matched ankylosing spondylitis synovial fluid, disease-linked clones were reportedly significantly enriched.

CDR1 SEHNR and CDR2 FQNEAQ come from the germline V gene (reference sequence). V was shortened by 6 bases and J by 4 bases, with 20 bases between the two germline ends. This CDR3 spans 16 amino acids. This clonotype was obtained from a male donor with ankylosing spondylitis or in good health (not recorded which). This chain connects TRBV7-9 to TRBJ2-3; D is possibly TRBD1 (5 bases). The source material was blood, either unsorted or a sorted T cell fraction (not recorded which). CDR3 loop: CASSPKSRQGPDTQYF. CDR3 in DNA: TGTGCCAGCAGTCCTAAAAGTAGGCAGGGTCCAGATACGCAGTATTTT.